This entry lists 8 T cell receptor beta chains sequenced from one sample in a study of cytotoxic CD8 clonotypes in ibrutinib-treated CLL. Profiled with immunoSEQ multiplex PCR; TCRdb holds only in-frame clones, not every one. The sample yields about 49,000 clones, approximately 51% seen once. Sample: PBMCs, taken after 12 months of ibrutinib treatment. These receptors all stem from a human donor with chronic lymphocytic leukemia.

This clone was counted at least ten times. The rearrangement joins TRBV27 to TRBJ2-2; no clear D gene. CDR3 size: 13 residues. Germline V gene data show CDR1 as MNHEY and CDR2 as SMNVEV (reference sequence). V was clipped by 6 bases and J by 5 bases, with 10 bases between them. The CDR3 sequence: CASSRALTGELFF. The DNA for the CDR3 is TGTGCCAGCAGCCGCGCCCTGACCGGGGAGCTGTTTTTT.

CDR3: CASSPGGTTYQPQHF. DNA for the CDR3: TGTGCCAGCAGCCCAGGGGGCACTACATATCAGCCCCAGCATTTT. The V call is TRBV7-2, the J call TRBJ1-5; 8 nucleotides align to TRBD1. Per the germline V gene, CDR1 is SGHTA and CDR2 is FQGNSA. The J segment lost 5 bases and the V segment lost 5 bases, leaving 8 bases of the junction unmatched. The CDR3 totals 15 residues.

This clone was counted many times. The chain employs TRBV19 and TRBJ1-5; TRBD1 is a possible D gene (5 bases). With 5 bases removed from V and 7 bases from J, the gap between germline ends came to 21 bases. Germline CDR1 reads LNHDA; CDR2 reads SQIVND (reference sequence). The CDR3 is made up of 16 amino acids. The CDR3 is CASSRDGAQGGQPQHF. Written as DNA, the CDR3 is TGTGCCAGTAGTCGGGACGGGGCTCAAGGAGGACAGCCCCAGCATTTT.

This clone was picked up a small number of times. This chain connects TRBV9 to TRBJ2-2; TRBD2 agrees at 7 bases. Germline lookup yields CDR1 SGDLS and CDR2 YYNGEE. The CDR3 sequence is 16 residues long. V gave up 1 base and J gave up 4 bases; unmatched junction bases: 7. The CDR3 region has the DNA TGTGCCAGCAGCGTACGGGCGGGAGCGGTCACCGGGGAGCTGTTTTTT. Translated: CASSVRAGAVTGELFF.

This clone has more than one count but fewer than ten. Other DNA sequences within the sample encode an identical CDR3. The chain recombines TRBV28 with TRBJ1-2; D is uncertain. The germline gives CDR1 MDHEN, CDR2 SYDVKM. This CDR3 has 11 amino acids. Trimming stripped 5 bases from V and 5 bases from J, with 6 bases between. The CDR3: CASSGRYGYTF. DNA of the CDR3: TGTGCCAGCAGTGGCCGGTATGGCTACACCTTC.

This clone was picked up a small number of times. The CDR3 loop reads CASSITGVAYEQYF. CDR3 bases: TGTGCCAGTAGTATAACAGGGGTCGCCTACGAGCAGTACTTC. The chain recombines TRBV19 with TRBJ2-7; TRBD1 matches at 7 bases. V gave up 2 bases and J gave up 2 bases; unmatched junction bases: 3. The CDR3 consists of 14 residues. Germline V gene sequence: CDR1 LNHDA, CDR2 SQIVND (reference sequence).

This chain joins TRBV15 and TRBJ1-2; maybe TRBD1 (5 bases). CDR1 is LNHNV and CDR2 is YYDKDF in the germline V gene (reference sequence). The CDR3 runs 15 residues. The ends were cut back, 0 bases at V and 3 bases at J, with 11 bases in the middle. The CDR3 DNA sequence: TGTGCCACCAGCAGAGACAGGGAGCTCCACTATGGCTACACCTTC. Encoded protein: CATSRDRELHYGYTF.

This clone was seen repeatedly, ten times or more. This chain joins TRBV9 and TRBJ1-6; the D gene is possibly TRBD1 (6 bases). The CDR3 runs to 15 residues. V was cut by 5 bases and J by 2 bases, with 11 bases left in between. In germline, CDR1 is SGDLS, CDR2 YYNGEE. The CDR3 coding sequence is TGTGCCAGCAGGGAAGGGGGGGCCTATAATTCACCCCTCCACTTT. As protein: CASREGGAYNSPLHF.